A single sample gave rise to the 3 T cell receptor beta chains below, sequenced in a study of T-cell memory formation after mild COVID-19. TCRdb recomputed calls from the 5' RACE reads with MiXCR, one row per CDR3 protein. Here the sample spans about 88,000 distinct CDR3 sequences, around a quarter being singletons. The source material was PBMCs or a T cell subset sorted from them (not recorded which). These receptors were obtained from a man aged 18 to 29 who had mild COVID-19 (a few samples of this study predate the infection). Cell type and time point are not known.

This rearrangement joins TRBV27 to TRBJ2-1; perhaps D is TRBD1 or TRBD2 (7 bases each). This CDR3 comprises 14 residues. V was shortened by 8 bases and J by 4 bases, with 15 bases between the two germline ends. CDR1 MNHEY and CDR2 SMNVEV come from the germline V gene (reference sequence). Here the CDR3 reads CASRGGDRYNEQFF. The CDR3 DNA is TGTGCCAGCCGAGGGGGGGACAGATACAATGAGCAGTTCTTC.

This clonotype was found a few times. The J gene is TRBJ1-3, the V gene TRBV7-8; D is unresolved. CDR1 is SGHVS, CDR2 FQNEAQ, per germline. V gave up 6 bases and J gave up 4 bases, with 4 bases separating them. The CDR3 is 11 amino acids. The CDR3 spells CASSRGNTIYF. CDR3 sequence (DNA): TGTGCCAGCAGTCGGGGAAACACCATATATTTT.

Only a few counts were recorded for this clonotype. The rearrangement links TRBV4-2 to TRBJ2-7; the D gene could be TRBD1 or TRBD2 (5 bases each). The CDR3 contains 15 residues. The germline CDR1 and CDR2 sequences are LGHNA and YNFKEQ. V was trimmed by 1 base and J by 5 bases, leaving 15 bases between them. The DNA for the CDR3 is TGTGCCAGCAGCCAAGCAGAGACGGGACGGGACGAGCAGTACTTC. Protein product: CASSQAETGRDEQYF.